The present T cell receptor beta chain was sequenced within a study of blood T cell repertoires in COVID-19. Study as a whole: T cells, B-cell-depleted T cells, or PBMCs supplied cDNA or gDNA.

Germline lookup yields CDR1 SGHRS and CDR2 YFSETQ. V shed 1 base and J shed 0 bases, with 4 bases lying between them. This CDR3 has 13 amino acids. The protocol was immunoSEQ multiplex PCR, while the TCRdb copy is restricted to in-frame clones and leaves out a portion. The sample has approximately 200,000 clones, about three quarters seen once. The source is a woman aged 80 or over with COVID-19, enrolled during active disease. The sample comprised peripheral blood. The V call is TRBV5-1, the J call TRBJ1-2, with D unclear. CDR3 protein: CASSLSANYGYTF. In DNA form, the CDR3 reads TGCGCCAGCAGCTTGTCGGCTAACTATGGCTACACCTTC. The whole variable domain, remainder taken from reference TRBV5-1 and TRBJ1-2, is KAGVTQTPRYLIKTRGQQVTLSCSPISGHRSVSWYQQTPGQGLQFLFEYFSETQRNKGNFPGRFSGRQFSNSRSEMNVSTLELGDSALYLCASSLSANYGYTFGSGTRLTVV.